These 12 T cell receptor beta chains were all obtained from the same sample, sequenced in a study of shared clonotypes between healthy human individuals (dated by TCRdb to about 2020). The method behind the library was the immunoSEQ multiplex PCR assay. The table was pulled from immuneACCESS by TCRdb, which kept in-frame rearrangements only. Such tables lose some clones; where checked, under half of the loss comes from unresolved V genes, and the rest has no known cause. This sample lists roughly 2.5 million clones; around 90% were detected once. Roughly 0.15% of the sample goes to the ten largest clones. The sample was naive CD4+ T cells sorted from blood. This sample's cell subset or site label indicates: CD45RA+ positively selected. All receptors come from a man younger than 35 in good health.

The chain joins TRBV28 to TRBJ1-5, with D hard to call. CDR3 length equals 14 residues. The germline V gene has CDR1 MDHEN and CDR2 SYDVKM. Trimming shortened V by 2 bases and J by 9 bases, and 14 bases separated the two germline ends. CDR3 residues: CASSLSLPGRPQHF. DNA of the CDR3: TGTGCCAGCAGTTTAAGTCTACCGGGTCGGCCCCAGCATTTT.

The sample holds one count of this clone. The rearrangement links TRBV7-2 to TRBJ1-2; the D gene is possibly TRBD1 (5 bases). Germline-derived CDR1 and CDR2 are SGHTA and FQGNSA. The CDR3 has 16 residues. The V end lost 1 base, the J end lost 6 bases, and 18 bases lay between the germline ends. CDR3 coding DNA: TGTGCCAGCAGCTTAGTAGGCCAGGGAAATCGGAATGGCTACACCTTC. Protein sequence: CASSLVGQGNRNGYTF.

This clone has a handful of counts. The identical CDR3 is also encoded by other nucleotide sequences in the sample. The chain uses TRBV19 and TRBJ1-1; tentative D call: TRBD1 (6 bases). With 5 bases removed from V and 0 bases from J, the gap between germline ends came to 10 bases. Per the germline V gene, CDR1 is LNHDA and CDR2 is SQIVND (reference sequence). The CDR3 covers 14 residues. CDR3: CASSRGQLNTEAFF. CDR3 nucleotide sequence: TGTGCCAGTAGTCGCGGACAGCTGAACACTGAAGCTTTCTTT.

The V gene is TRBV29-1, the J gene TRBJ2-5; possibly TRBD1 for D (5 bases). Deletions cut 5 bases from V and 5 bases from J, with 18 bases between. Germline CDR1 SQVTM, CDR2 ANQGSEA. This CDR3 has 14 amino acids. CDR3 sequence: CSVYVQGIVETQYF. In nucleotides, the CDR3 is TGCAGCGTTTATGTGCAGGGCATTGTGGAGACCCAGTACTTC.

The chain recombines TRBV20-1 with TRBJ2-1, with D unclear. The CDR3 is 11 amino acids. Germline CDR1 is DFQATT and CDR2 is SNEGSKA (reference sequence). V lost 3 bases, J lost 6 bases, and 6 bases lay in between. The CDR3 region is CSARYSNEQFF. DNA for the CDR3: TGCAGTGCTAGGTACAGCAATGAGCAGTTCTTC.

The chain joins TRBV11-2 to TRBJ1-6, with TRBD1 as a possible D gene (6 bases). V shed 4 bases and J shed 6 bases, with 13 bases lying between them. CDR3 length: 15 residues. The germline V gene encodes CDR1 SGHAT and CDR2 FQNNGV. The CDR3 DNA is TGTGCCAGCAGCTCCCTGGACAGTCCTAATTCACCCCTCCACTTT. Amino acids: CASSSLDSPNSPLHF.

The chain joins TRBV2 to TRBJ1-2, with D perhaps TRBD1 (6 bases). Trimming shortened V by 4 bases and J by 4 bases, and 16 bases separated the two germline ends. The germline CDR1 and CDR2 sequences are SNHLY and FYNNEI. This CDR3 is built from 15 residues. In DNA, the CDR3 is TGTGCCAGCAGTGTGTCCGGGGGGCTTAGCTATGGCTACACCTTC. This gives the protein CASSVSGGLSYGYTF.

This rearrangement joins TRBV30 to TRBJ1-1; D call uncertain. Germline V gene lookup returns CDR1 GTSNPN and CDR2 SVGIG (reference sequence). This CDR3 spans 11 amino acids. V lost 0 bases to trimming and J lost 11 bases, with 10 bases between them. The CDR3 DNA reads as TGTGCCTGGAGTGTACCCCGGGAGGCTTTCTTT. It is translated as CAWSVPREAFF.

This chain joins TRBV6-6 and TRBJ1-4; D is perhaps TRBD1 (6 bases). The CDR3 has 14 residues. V was trimmed by 2 bases and J by 8 bases, leaving 12 bases between them. CDR1 MNHNY and CDR2 SVGAGI come from the germline V gene (reference sequence). The CDR3 reads CASSYGWQGEKLFF. The CDR3 DNA reads TGTGCCAGCAGTTACGGTTGGCAGGGGGAAAAACTGTTTTTT.

The chain uses TRBV9 and TRBJ1-4; D is perhaps TRBD1 (6 bases). This CDR3 contains 14 residues. The germline V gene has CDR1 SGDLS and CDR2 YYNGEE. V lost 3 bases and J lost 8, with 14 bases in between. CDR3 nucleotide sequence: TGTGCCAGCAGCGATTCCGGGACACACGAAAAACTGTTTTTT. It encodes CASSDSGTHEKLFF. Together with reference TRBV9 and TRBJ1-4, the CDR3 gives the full variable domain: DSGVTQTPKHLITATGQRVTLRCSPRSGDLSVYWYQQSLDQGLQFLIQYYNGEERAKGNILERFSAQQFPDLHSELNLSSLELGDSALYFCASSDSGTHEKLFFGSGTQLSVL.

A word on this clone: Other DNA sequences of this sample code for an identical CDR3. V usage is TRBV25-1 and J usage is TRBJ2-1, with D hard to call. Germline V CDR1 and CDR2: MGHDK, SYGVNS. The CDR3 totals 11 residues. V was clipped by 8 bases and J by 7 bases, with 9 bases between them. The CDR3 loop is CASSRGNEQFF. CDR3 coding DNA: TGTGCCAGCTCCCGTGGGAATGAGCAGTTCTTC. Full variable domain (missing parts from reference TRBV25-1 and TRBJ2-1): EADIYQTPRYLVIGTGKKITLECSQTMGHDKMYWYQQDPGMELHLIHYSYGVNSTEKGDLSSESTVSRIRTEHFPLTLESARPSHTSQYLCASSRGNEQFFGPGTRLTVL.

The chain is built from TRBV5-1 and TRBJ2-3; no definite D call. CDR3 length equals 14 residues. V lost 3 bases, J lost 8 bases, and 16 bases lay in between. Germline-derived CDR1 and CDR2 are SGHRS and YFSETQ. CDR3 in DNA: TGCGCCAGCAGCTCCTCCCTAGTGGAGTCTACGCAGTATTTT. Protein sequence: CASSSSLVESTQYF.